This TCR beta chain was observed in a study of blood T cell repertoires in COVID-19. Participant-reported clinical history was the basis for cohort assignment. TCRdb's copy holds only in-frame clones and misses some; the assay was immunoSEQ multiplex PCR. The sample has about 140,000 clones; about four fifths are singletons. The V end lost 2 bases, the J end lost 4 bases, and 8 bases lay between the germline ends. This CDR3 contains 14 residues. Germline CDR1 and CDR2: KGHSH and LQKENI. Input material: PBMCs or T cells enriched from blood (not recorded which). This sequence originates from a man aged 40-50 years with acute COVID-19. The chain links TRBV18 to TRBJ2-2; the D gene is possibly TRBD2 (6 bases). CDR3 region: CASSPAGITGELFF. The CDR3 DNA reads as TGTGCCAGCTCACCAGCGGGAATCACCGGGGAGCTGTTTTTT.